Below, 26 T cell receptor beta chains from the same sample are listed, as sequenced in a study of T cell repertoires in cytomegalovirus infection. Using its own MiXCR run on the reads, TCRdb lists one record per CDR3 protein. The repertoire holds about 920,000 distinct CDR3 sequences, roughly 30% seen once, with under 15% in the top ten. For these receptors, no antigen is known. Sequenced here: cultured CD8+ T cells from PBMCs, sampled from culture after CMV antigen stimulation. Source of these receptors: a human donor in good health (CMV status not recorded). Some clones in this sample may be carry-over from other donors' samples.

Regarding this clonotype: This may be a read error, as it is one base from a much larger clone. The chain combines TRBV7-2 with TRBJ2-5, with a tentative D call TRBD2 (7 bases). Germline V CDR1 and CDR2: SGHTA, FQGNSA. CDR3 length: 10 amino acids. The V gene lost 6 bases and the J gene lost 9 bases, with 8 bases spanning the gap. CDR3 residues: CASRGGPQYF. For the CDR3, the DNA is TGTGCCAGCAGGGGGGGGCCCCAGTACTTC.

V usage is TRBV7-3 and J usage is TRBJ1-1; D is possibly TRBD1 (5 bases). Germline V gives CDR1 SGHTA, CDR2 FQGTGA. The CDR3 is 15 amino acids. Deletions cut 1 base from V and 6 bases from J, with 15 bases between. The DNA of the CDR3 is TGTGCCAGCAGCTTAAGCGGCAGGGTGATAGCTGAAGCTTTCTTT. The encoded protein is CASSLSGRVIAEAFF.

This clonotype was seen repeatedly, ten times or more. V usage is TRBV7-2 and J usage is TRBJ1-5, with D unresolved. The CDR3 contains 12 residues. V lost 4 bases and J 5 bases, leaving 6 bases between the germline ends. Germline CDR1 is SGHTA and CDR2 is FQGNSA. CDR3 nucleotides: TGTGCCAGCAGCTGGCCAGATCAGCCCCAGCATTTT. Its translation: CASSWPDQPQHF. The variable domain in full, completed from reference TRBV7-2 and TRBJ1-5, reads GAGVSQSPSNKVTEKGKDVELRCDPISGHTALYWYRQSLGQGLEFLIYFQGNSAPDKSGLPSDRFSAERTGGSVSTLTIQRTQQEDSAVYLCASSWPDQPQHFGDGTRLSIL.

The J gene is TRBJ2-7, the V gene TRBV20-1; no definite D call. The CDR3 runs 13 residues. V shed 5 bases and J shed 1 base, with 12 bases lying between them. CDR1 DFQATT and CDR2 SNEGSKA come from the germline V gene (reference sequence). The CDR3 region is CSAAEDGSYEQYV. CDR3 nucleotides: TGCAGTGCTGCTGAAGACGGGTCCTACGAGCAGTACGTC.

This clonotype was seen a handful of times. This chain uses TRBV2 with TRBJ1-2; the D gene is possibly TRBD1 (6 bases). This CDR3 spans 13 amino acids. CDR1 and CDR2 (germline): SNHLY, FYNNEI. V gave up 6 bases and J gave up 6 bases, with 14 bases separating them. DNA for the CDR3: TGTGCCAGCAGACCCGGGACAAGAAATGGCTACACCTTC. This gives the protein CASRPGTRNGYTF.

V and J are TRBV12-3 or TRBV12-4 and TRBJ1-4; a weak D match, TRBD1 (6 bases). The length of the CDR3 is 17 residues. V lost 3 bases to trimming and J lost 1 base, with 15 bases between them. CDR3 sequence reads: CASSFGAGEETNEKLFF. The DNA of the CDR3 is TGTGCCAGCAGTTTCGGGGCAGGGGAGGAAACTAATGAAAAACTGTTTTTT.

The chain carries TRBV5-4 and TRBJ2-2; 11 bases are a match to TRBD2. CDR1 and CDR2 from the germline V gene are SGHNT and YYREEE (reference sequence). V was pared by 0 bases and J by 3 bases, with 1 base of the junction left unmatched. There are 16 residues in the CDR3. The CDR3 DNA follows: TGTGCCAGCAGCTTGGATAGCGGGGGGGACACCGGGGAGCTGTTTTTT. Its protein is CASSLDSGGDTGELFF.

The V call is TRBV7-2, the J call TRBJ2-7; 9 bases agree with TRBD2. The J segment lost 6 bases and the V segment lost 1 base, leaving 10 bases of the junction unmatched. CDR1 and CDR2 (germline): SGHTA, FQGNSA. The CDR3 has 16 amino acids. CDR3 sequence reads: CASSLGGGGGGGEQYF. CDR3 bases: TGTGCCAGCAGCTTAGGGGGGGGCGGGGGGGGGGGCGAGCAGTACTTC.

V gene TRBV27 combines with J gene TRBJ1-2; D gene ambiguous. Per germline, CDR1 MNHEY and CDR2 SMNVEV (reference sequence). V was clipped by 6 bases and J by 3 bases, with 17 bases between them. The CDR3 runs to 15 residues. The chain's CDR3 is CASSPAAGSHYGYTF. The CDR3 nucleotides are TGTGCCAGCAGCCCAGCTGCGGGGAGCCACTATGGCTACACCTTC.

The rearrangement uses TRBV25-1 and TRBJ2-3; no firm D call. CDR1 is MGHDK, CDR2 SYGVNS, per germline. There are 13 residues in the CDR3. V lost 3 bases and J lost 6, with 10 bases in between. Written as DNA, the CDR3 is TGTGCCAGCAGTGACCGAGCGATCGATACGCAGTATTTT. Amino acids: CASSDRAIDTQYF.

The V and J genes are TRBV5-6 and TRBJ1-1; 7 bases are a match to TRBD1. Germline lookup yields CDR1 SGHDT and CDR2 YYEEEE. This CDR3 has 12 amino acids. With 4 bases clipped from V and 11 bases from J, the junction kept 8 bases outside the gene matches. CDR3 loop: CASSLTGKRAFF. The CDR3 DNA reads as TGTGCCAGCAGCCTGACAGGGAAACGTGCTTTCTTT.

This clonotype has a handful of counts. The rearrangement joins TRBV11-1 to TRBJ2-3, with 13 bases lining up with TRBD2. V shed 5 bases, J shed 4 bases, and the junction held 6 bases outside the gene matches. Germline values: CDR1 SGHAT, CDR2 FQDESV (reference sequence). The length of the CDR3 is 16 residues. The CDR3 DNA sequence: TGTGCCAGCAGCCGACGGACTAGCGGGGGCTCAGATACGCAGTATTTT. This encodes CASSRRTSGGSDTQYF. Full variable domain (missing parts from reference TRBV11-1 and TRBJ2-3): EAEVAQSPRYKITEKSQAVAFWCDPISGHATLYWYRQILGQGPELLVQFQDESVVDDSQLPKDRFSAERLKGVDSTLKIQPAELGDSAMYLCASSRRTSGGSDTQYFGPGTRLTVL.

In its sample, this clonotype was seen once. The CDR3, as DNA: TGTGCCAGCATGTTGCCCTATCTCACCTTC. This sequence encodes CASMLPYLTF. The chain employs TRBV6-6 and TRBJ1-2, with D uncertain. Trimming pared 7 bases from V and 13 bases from J, leaving 13 bases between. This CDR3 contains 10 residues. Germline V lookup: CDR1 MNHNY, CDR2 SVGAGI (reference sequence).

The genes are TRBV24-1 and TRBJ2-1; TRBD2 agrees at 9 bases. Germline-derived CDR1 and CDR2 are KGHDR and SFDVKD. This CDR3 contains 15 residues. V shed 10 bases and J 7 bases; nucleotides not matched to a gene: 13. The CDR3 DNA is TGTGCCACTTCGTCTGGCGGGGGGGCATTAAATGAGCAGTTCTTC. Amino acids: CATSSGGGALNEQFF.

This clonotype was observed a handful of times. The chain employs TRBV7-6 and TRBJ2-1, with D maybe TRBD2 (5 bases). The V gene's germline CDR1 is SGHVS and CDR2 FNYEAQ. The V end lost 4 bases, the J end lost 13 bases, and 14 bases lay between the germline ends. This CDR3 contains 12 residues. The CDR3 here is CASSSSGKNQFF. CDR3 nucleotides: TGTGCCAGCAGCTCGTCGGGGAAAAACCAGTTCTTC.

The chain combines TRBV6-6 with TRBJ2-5, with D uncertain. The V gene's germline CDR1 is MNHNY and CDR2 SVGAGI (reference sequence). The CDR3 length is 14 residues. Trimming shortened V by 6 bases and J by 0 bases, and 11 bases separated the two germline ends. CDR3 DNA: TGTGCCAGCAGACCCGAGCCGTACCAAGAGACCCAGTACTTC. Translated, it gives CASRPEPYQETQYF.

Written as DNA, the CDR3 is TGCGCCAGCAGCCACCCGTCGAACACCGGGGAGCTGTTTTTT. Translated, it gives CASSHPSNTGELFF. The chain combines TRBV4-1 with TRBJ2-2; D is unclear. Germline V lookup: CDR1 MGHRA, CDR2 YSYEKL. The V end lost 3 bases, the J end lost 0 bases, and 5 bases lay between the germline ends. The CDR3 length is 14 residues.

In this sample, this clonotype turned up a few times. The chain employs TRBV18 and TRBJ2-7; TRBD1 matches at 7 bases. Germline V gene data show CDR1 as KGHSH and CDR2 as LQKENI. The CDR3 has 15 residues. V trimming: 5 bases; J trimming: 1 base; junction bases outside the gene matches: 8. This CDR3 is CASSTTGDPSYEQYF. CDR3 DNA: TGTGCCAGCTCAACTACAGGGGACCCTTCCTACGAGCAGTACTTC.

The genes are TRBV7-2 and TRBJ2-7; 12 nucleotides match TRBD2. Germline-derived CDR1 and CDR2 are SGHTA and FQGNSA. CDR3 length equals 16 residues. V lost 6 bases and J lost 3; bases outside the gene matches: 9. CDR3 residues: CASSRTSGEVSYEQYF. The CDR3 nucleotides read TGTGCCAGCAGTAGGACTAGCGGGGAAGTAAGCTACGAGCAGTACTTC.

The V call is TRBV28, the J call TRBJ1-1; D perhaps matches TRBD1 (6 bases). This CDR3 has 15 residues. The V end was cut by 8 bases, the J end by 0 bases, with 16 bases between. From germline, CDR1 is MDHEN and CDR2 SYDVKM. The CDR3 nucleotides are TGTGCCAGCCAATCGGTGGGACAAATGAACACTGAAGCTTTCTTT. Translation gives CASQSVGQMNTEAFF.

This clonotype has just a few counts. V usage is TRBV5-4 and J usage is TRBJ1-1; TRBD1 agrees at 9 bases. CDR1 is SGHNT, CDR2 YYREEE, per germline (reference sequence). Unmatched junction bases numbered 7, after V lost 4 bases and J lost 3 bases. The CDR3 spans 15 residues. CDR3 DNA sequence: TGTGCCAGCAGCCGGGACAGGGAGGGGCACACTGAAGCTTTCTTT. Amino acid sequence: CASSRDREGHTEAFF.

V and J are TRBV6-6 and TRBJ1-5; possibly TRBD1 for D (6 bases). The CDR3 runs 13 residues. With 7 bases removed from V and 5 bases from J, the gap between germline ends came to 12 bases. Germline V CDR1 and CDR2: MNHNY, SVGAGI (reference sequence). CDR3: CASTRDTYQPQHF. The CDR3 DNA sequence: TGTGCCAGCACCCGGGACACTTATCAGCCCCAGCATTTT.

This clonotype has more than one count but fewer than ten. V gene TRBV5-4 combines with J gene TRBJ2-1, with 7 bases lining up with TRBD1. This CDR3 is 13 amino acids long. V was clipped by 7 bases and J by 4 bases; unmatched bases: 5. The V gene's germline CDR1 is SGHNT and CDR2 YYREEE (reference sequence). This CDR3 is CASQWDSYNEQFF. The CDR3 coding sequence is TGTGCCAGCCAGTGGGACAGTTACAATGAGCAGTTCTTC.

This clonotype was observed a handful of times. The chain uses TRBV10-3 and TRBJ2-1; TRBD2 matches 14 bases. The CDR3 extends over 15 amino acids. J gave up 5 bases and V 7 bases, and 4 bases lay outside the gene matches. Germline V gives CDR1 ENHRY, CDR2 SYGVKD. The CDR3 DNA reads TGTGCCATCAACCCGGGACTAGCGGGGGACAATGAGCAGTTCTTC. Amino acids: CAINPGLAGDNEQFF.

This clonotype occurred many times. The gene calls are TRBV9 and TRBJ2-5; a weak D match, TRBD1 (6 bases). CDR3 length: 16 residues. CDR1 is SGDLS and CDR2 is YYNGEE in the germline V gene. V shed 4 bases and J shed 4 bases, with 20 bases lying between them. The CDR3 region has the DNA TGTGCCAGCAGCCCCCGGACAGTCCCAGGGAGAGAGACCCAGTACTTC. It is translated as CASSPRTVPGRETQYF.

This chain links TRBV27 with TRBJ1-2; the D is unclear. V lost 2 bases and J 0 bases, leaving 16 bases between the germline ends. The CDR3 consists of 17 residues. Germline CDR1 reads MNHEY; CDR2 reads SMNVEV (reference sequence). CDR3 protein: CASSLTLTGTSNYGYTF. The CDR3 DNA reads TGTGCCAGCAGTTTAACCCTGACGGGCACCTCTAACTATGGCTACACCTTC.